This T cell receptor beta chain was recovered during a study of blood T cell repertoires in COVID-19. For the study at large: PBMCs, B-cell-depleted T cells, or T cells were the source of the cDNA or gDNA that made up the material.

Germline V lookup: CDR1 WNHNN, CDR2 SYGVQD (reference sequence). The CDR3 has 14 residues. The V and J ends lost 4 bases and 6 bases, in that order; junction bases with no gene match: 3. The table came from immunoSEQ multiplex PCR; TCRdb's copy has only in-frame clones and leaves some out. The sample lists some 140,000 clones, roughly four fifths occurring once. Sequencing was carried out using peripheral blood. The sequence was obtained from a woman aged 60-70 years with COVID-19, enrolled during active disease. This chain uses TRBV10-1 with TRBJ1-5, with 10 bases aligning to TRBD1. The CDR3 reads CASSAGQGVQPQHF. The CDR3 nucleotides are TGCGCCAGCAGTGCCGGACAGGGGGTTCAGCCCCAGCATTTT.